This TCR beta chain was captured by sequencing in a study of shared clonotypes between healthy human individuals (dated by TCRdb to the early 2020s). General notes on the study: The cohort included a few men and a couple of women between 18 and 49 years of age. For each donor, CD4 naive and CD4 memory were each run on three plates, CD8 naive on two plates, and CD8 memory on one plate. To estimate repertoire size and how much clonotype sharing occurs between individuals, the study deeply sequenced the blood TCR repertoires of about five healthy adults. Different laboratories and diverse techniques were used to prepare libraries and sequence TCR repertoires, to increase sequencing depth and limit assay-specific biases. Leukapheresis yielded between about 0.9 and 10 billion PBMCs per donor. Findings and caveats that apply to the study as a whole: Naive subsets generally had larger estimated clonotype richness than memory subsets did. Rarefaction of sorted-subset datasets indicated incomplete sequencing despite the large sequencing depth. Clonotypes shared by all four sorted-subset donors showed higher generation probabilities than non-shared clonotypes. Sampling was restricted to blood, and TCR repertoires in tissue are likely to differ from TCR repertoires in blood. When several donors were compared, the shared fraction of clonotypes was 5% to 6.5% for naive CD4, approximately 3.5% for naive CD8, about 2.4% for memory CD4, and around 0.4% for memory CD8. Because the study included only a small number of donors, the genetic and exposure-history diversity represented was limited. Pairwise subsampling indicated that sequencing depth was expected to affect the degree of clonotype sharing among donors.

V is pared back by 2 bases and J by 2 bases, with 7 bases lying between the germline termini. For CDR1 and CDR2, the germline V gene lists KGHSH and LQKENI. From its cysteine to its phenylalanine, the CDR3 spans 14 amino acids. The entry retains the CDR3 DNA only, 42 bases that are in frame from base 1. Points on this clone: The specificity of this receptor is unknown. Per-base qualities were not stored, and no clone one base away is much larger.

Using the deep immunoSEQ assay, TCR CDR3 regions were amplified from genomic DNA by multiplex PCR. Genomic DNA extracted from each cell subset was distributed evenly over all wells of several immunoSEQ 96-well plates, and each plate served as one replicate. For sorted subsets, roughly 190 ng of genomic DNA, equivalent to 30,000 or so T cell genomes, went into each replicate PCR. Purified libraries were measured with a Qubit 3.0 fluorometer, size-checked on a Bioanalyzer 2100, and measured again with the KAPA Library Quantification kit. A separate single-read 150-cycle Illumina NextSeq 550 flow cell was used to sequence each immunoSEQ 96-well plate. Processing in the source paper ran as follows. The immunoSEQ output contained only junctional sequences without quality scores, so filtering could not match that applied to full-length reads. To assign V/J genes and CDR3, sequences were annotated using PyIR, a Python wrapper for IgBLAST v1.9, with IMGT germline references. Reads were removed for weak V/J assignments (E-value above 1e-6), missing CDR3, stop codons, out-of-frame junctions, or ambiguous translated residues. V3J clonotypes were defined as sequences sharing the same inferred V gene, J gene, and CDR3 amino acid sequence. To compute the percentage overlap between repertoires, the number of shared unique clonotypes was divided by the size of the smaller repertoire. RTK rarefaction, the Chao1 estimator, and Recon v2.1 estimates of unobserved clonotypes were used to assess repertoire richness. OLGA was used to compute generation probabilities for all TCRbeta clonotypes that the gDNA method yielded from a few donors. In TCRdb, the immuneACCESS table is reduced to in-frame sequences with V and J assigned. These tables do not hold every clone; where another copy was compared, an unresolved V gene accounts for under half, and the others remain unexplained. D and trimming were read from the DNA, whereas the V and J calls and clone size are those reported in that table. Present in this sample are some 2.1 million clones, approximately 95% of which were seen just once. Around 0.13% of the sample is taken by the ten largest.

The donors were healthy, HIV-negative adults who had no recently reported acute infections or vaccinations. Every donor was a Caucasian adult living in Nashville, Tennessee, USA. CD4+ T cells were enriched through magnetic negative selection, after which naive cells were positively selected on CD45RA and the remaining negative fraction served as the memory subset. After blood collection by leukapheresis, PBMCs were isolated using Ficoll-Histopaque density gradient centrifugation and then cryopreserved in the vapor phase of liquid nitrogen. Analytical flow cytometry was used to check the purity and quantity of every magnetically sorted T cell population. Each sorted fraction had its genomic DNA isolated and then quantified by UV absorbance on a Nanodrop 2000c.

The sequenced sample consisted of naive CD4+ T cells sorted from blood. Read against the paper, the sample's cell subset or site label means: CD45RA+ positively selected. The chain is encoded by TRBV18 joined to TRBJ1-5, with no reliable assignment of the D segment. The source of this sequence is a man younger than 35 in good health. The DNA sequence reads TGTGCCAGCTCACCAGAACGGGGCAATCAGCCCCAGCATTTT. This yields the protein CASSPERGNQPQHF.